One TCR beta chain is described in this entry. This sample is part of a study of blood T cell repertoires in COVID-19. Germline V gene lookup returns CDR1 MDHEN and CDR2 SYDVKM. The CDR3 has 15 residues. The ends were cut back, 6 bases at V and 0 bases at J, with 11 bases in the middle. Using immunoSEQ multiplex PCR, the repertoire was profiled, and TCRdb retains in-frame clones only, with some absent. In the table there are 120,000 to 150,000 clones, around 90% of which are singletons. The V call is TRBV28, the J call TRBJ2-2; D is perhaps TRBD2 (6 bases). The specimen was PBMCs or T cells enriched from blood (not recorded which). The TCR comes from a woman in her forties who had been exposed to COVID-19. CDR3 sequence: CASRSGATNTGELFF. The DNA for the CDR3 is TGTGCCAGCAGATCGGGAGCGACGAACACCGGGGAGCTGTTTTTT.